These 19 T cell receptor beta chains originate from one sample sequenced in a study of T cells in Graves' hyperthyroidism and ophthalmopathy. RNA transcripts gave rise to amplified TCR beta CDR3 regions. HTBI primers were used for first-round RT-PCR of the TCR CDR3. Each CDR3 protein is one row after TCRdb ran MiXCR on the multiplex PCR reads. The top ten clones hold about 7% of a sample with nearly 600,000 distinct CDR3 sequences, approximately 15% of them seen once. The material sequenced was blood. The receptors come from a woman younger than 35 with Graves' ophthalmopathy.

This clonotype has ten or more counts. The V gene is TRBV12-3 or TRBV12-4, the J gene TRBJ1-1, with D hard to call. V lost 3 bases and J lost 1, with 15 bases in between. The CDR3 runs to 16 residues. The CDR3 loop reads CASSFNLERTNTEAFF. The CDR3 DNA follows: TGTGCCAGCAGTTTTAACCTCGAAAGAACGAACACTGAAGCTTTCTTT.

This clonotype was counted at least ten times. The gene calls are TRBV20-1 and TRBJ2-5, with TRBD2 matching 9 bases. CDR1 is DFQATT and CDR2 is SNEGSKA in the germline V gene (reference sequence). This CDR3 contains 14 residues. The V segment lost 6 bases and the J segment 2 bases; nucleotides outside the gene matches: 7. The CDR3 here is CSAPPLAGQETQYF. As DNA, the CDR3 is TGCAGTGCCCCTCCCCTAGCGGGGCAAGAGACCCAGTACTTC.

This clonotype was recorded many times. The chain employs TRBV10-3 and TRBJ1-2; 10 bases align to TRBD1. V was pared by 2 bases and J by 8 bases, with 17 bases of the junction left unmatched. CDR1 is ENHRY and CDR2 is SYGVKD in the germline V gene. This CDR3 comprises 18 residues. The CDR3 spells CAISEPPGARQGAGGYTF. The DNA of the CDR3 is TGTGCCATCAGTGAGCCGCCGGGAGCCCGACAGGGGGCGGGAGGCTACACCTTC.

The DNA of the CDR3 is TGCGCCAGCAGCCACCCGATTTGGGCGGGAGGCACAGATACGCAGTATTTT. Its protein product is CASSHPIWAGGTDTQYF. This chain joins TRBV4-1 and TRBJ2-3; 7 positions match TRBD2. CDR3 length equals 17 residues. Per the germline V gene, CDR1 is MGHRA and CDR2 is YSYEKL. Trimming at V came to 3 bases and at J to 1 base, leaving 10 bases not matched to a gene.

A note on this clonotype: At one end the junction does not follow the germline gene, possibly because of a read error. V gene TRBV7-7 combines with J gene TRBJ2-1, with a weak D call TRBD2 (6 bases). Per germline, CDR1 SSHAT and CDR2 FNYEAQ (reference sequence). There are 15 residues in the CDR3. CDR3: CASSEEVVAAEEQFF. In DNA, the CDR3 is TGTGCTAGCAGCGAGGAGGTAGTAGCGGCAGAGGAGCAGTTCTTC.

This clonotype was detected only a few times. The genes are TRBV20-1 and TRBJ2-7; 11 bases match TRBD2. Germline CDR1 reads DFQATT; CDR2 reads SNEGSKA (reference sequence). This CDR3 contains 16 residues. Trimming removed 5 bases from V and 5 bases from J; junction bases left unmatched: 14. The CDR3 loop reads CSAGKRGALAGDEQYF. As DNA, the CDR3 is TGCAGTGCTGGAAAGAGAGGGGCACTAGCGGGAGACGAGCAGTACTTC.

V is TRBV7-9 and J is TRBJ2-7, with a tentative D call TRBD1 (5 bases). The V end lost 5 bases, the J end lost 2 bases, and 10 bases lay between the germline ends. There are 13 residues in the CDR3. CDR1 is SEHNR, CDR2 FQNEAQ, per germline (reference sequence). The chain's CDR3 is CASSGSGTYEQYF. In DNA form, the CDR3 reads TGTGCCAGCAGCGGGTCAGGGACCTACGAGCAGTACTTC.

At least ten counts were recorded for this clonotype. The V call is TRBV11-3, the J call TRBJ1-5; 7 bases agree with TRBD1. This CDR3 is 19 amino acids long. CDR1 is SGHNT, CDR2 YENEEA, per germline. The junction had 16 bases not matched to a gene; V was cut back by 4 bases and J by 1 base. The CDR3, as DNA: TGTGCCAGCAGCTCGGTAAGGTTGACAGGGCTAGTGAGCAATCAGCCCCAGCATTTT. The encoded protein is CASSSVRLTGLVSNQPQHF.

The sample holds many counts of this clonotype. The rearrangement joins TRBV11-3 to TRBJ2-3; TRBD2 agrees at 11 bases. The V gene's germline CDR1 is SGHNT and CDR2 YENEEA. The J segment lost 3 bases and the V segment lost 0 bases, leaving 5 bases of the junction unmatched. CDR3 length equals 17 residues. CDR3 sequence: CASSLDSGRASTDTQYF. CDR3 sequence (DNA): TGTGCCAGCAGCTTAGATAGCGGGAGGGCCTCAACAGATACGCAGTATTTT.

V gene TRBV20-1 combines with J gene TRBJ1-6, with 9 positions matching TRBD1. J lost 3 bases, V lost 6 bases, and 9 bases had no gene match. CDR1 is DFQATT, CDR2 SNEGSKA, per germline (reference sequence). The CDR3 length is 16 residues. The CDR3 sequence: CSAPDRTGDYNSPLHF. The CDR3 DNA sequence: TGCAGTGCCCCCGACCGGACAGGGGACTATAATTCACCCCTCCACTTT.

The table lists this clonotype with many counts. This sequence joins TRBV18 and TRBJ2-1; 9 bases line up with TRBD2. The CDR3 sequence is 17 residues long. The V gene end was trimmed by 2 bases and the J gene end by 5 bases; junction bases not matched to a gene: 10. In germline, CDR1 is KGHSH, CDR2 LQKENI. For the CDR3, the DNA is TGTGCCAGCTCACCAGGGGGACGACTAGCGGATGACAATGAGCAGTTCTTC. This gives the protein CASSPGGRLADDNEQFF. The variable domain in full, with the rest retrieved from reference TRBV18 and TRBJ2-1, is NAGVMQNPRHLVRRRGQEARLRCSPMKGHSHVYWYRQLPEEGLKFMVYLQKENIIDESGMPKERFSAEFPKEGPSILRIQQVVRGDSAAYFCASSPGGRLADDNEQFFGPGTRLTVL.

CDR3 amino acids: CSAWPPDRRNTEAFF. The DNA for the CDR3 is TGCAGTGCTTGGCCCCCGGACAGGAGGAACACTGAAGCTTTCTTT. The chain employs TRBV20-1 and TRBJ1-1, with 7 positions matching TRBD1. Germline CDR1 reads DFQATT; CDR2 reads SNEGSKA (reference sequence). The CDR3 totals 15 residues. V dropped 5 bases and J dropped 1; count of bases not matched to a gene: 10.

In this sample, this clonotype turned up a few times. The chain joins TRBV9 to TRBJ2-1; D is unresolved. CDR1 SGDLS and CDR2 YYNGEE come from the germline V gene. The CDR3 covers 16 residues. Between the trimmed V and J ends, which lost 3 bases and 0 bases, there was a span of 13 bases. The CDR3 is CASSDPSLSSYNEQFF. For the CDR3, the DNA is TGTGCCAGCAGCGACCCGTCATTGAGCTCCTACAATGAGCAGTTCTTC.

CDR3: CAIRATETSGTYEQYF. As DNA, the CDR3 is TGTGCCATCAGAGCAACCGAGACTAGCGGAACCTACGAGCAGTACTTC. The rearrangement links TRBV10-3 to TRBJ2-7; the match to TRBD2 covers 9 bases. With V trimmed by 6 bases and J by 2 bases, 11 bases remained unmatched. CDR3 size: 16 residues. CDR1 is ENHRY, CDR2 SYGVKD, per germline.

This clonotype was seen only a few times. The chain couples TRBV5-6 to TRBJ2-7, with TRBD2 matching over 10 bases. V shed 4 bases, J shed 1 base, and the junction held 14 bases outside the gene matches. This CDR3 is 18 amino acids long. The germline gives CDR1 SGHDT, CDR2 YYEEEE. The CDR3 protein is CASSPPAGGIPQSYEQYF. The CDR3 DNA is TGTGCCAGCAGCCCCCCAGCGGGAGGGATCCCCCAATCCTACGAGCAGTACTTC. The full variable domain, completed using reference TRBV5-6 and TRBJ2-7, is DAGVTQSPTHLIKTRGQQVTLRCSPKSGHDTVSWYQQALGQGPQFIFQYYEEEERQRGNFPDRFSGHQFPNYSSELNVNALLLGDSALYLCASSPPAGGIPQSYEQYFGPGTRLTVT.

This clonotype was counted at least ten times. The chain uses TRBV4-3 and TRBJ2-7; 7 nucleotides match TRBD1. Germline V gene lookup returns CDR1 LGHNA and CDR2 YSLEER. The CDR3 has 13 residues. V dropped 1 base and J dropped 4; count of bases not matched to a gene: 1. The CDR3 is CASSQVQGYEQYF. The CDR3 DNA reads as TGCGCCAGCAGCCAAGTACAGGGGTACGAGCAGTACTTC.

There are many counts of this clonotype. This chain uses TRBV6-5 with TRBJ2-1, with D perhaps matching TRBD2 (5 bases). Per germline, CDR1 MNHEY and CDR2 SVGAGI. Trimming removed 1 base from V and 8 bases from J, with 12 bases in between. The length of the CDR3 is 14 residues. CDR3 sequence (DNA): TGTGCCAGCAGTTACTATAATGACTATGATGAGCAGTTCTTC. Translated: CASSYYNDYDEQFF.

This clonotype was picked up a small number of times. The CDR3 is CASSIGRSGPRFNWGYTF. CDR3 nucleotides: TGTGCCAGTAGTATAGGTCGTTCGGGGCCCCGTTTTAACTGGGGCTACACCTTC. The chain has TRBV19 and TRBJ1-2, with D possibly TRBD1 on 5 matching bases. V lost 1 base, J lost 8 bases, and 26 bases lay in between. CDR1 LNHDA and CDR2 SQIVND come from the germline V gene (reference sequence). This CDR3 is 18 amino acids long.

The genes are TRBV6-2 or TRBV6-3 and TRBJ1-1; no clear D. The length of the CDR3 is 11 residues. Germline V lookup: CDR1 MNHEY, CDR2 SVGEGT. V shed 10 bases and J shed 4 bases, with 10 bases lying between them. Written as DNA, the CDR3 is TGTGCCATCGCTCGGGGCACTGAAGCTTTCTTT. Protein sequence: CAIARGTEAFF.